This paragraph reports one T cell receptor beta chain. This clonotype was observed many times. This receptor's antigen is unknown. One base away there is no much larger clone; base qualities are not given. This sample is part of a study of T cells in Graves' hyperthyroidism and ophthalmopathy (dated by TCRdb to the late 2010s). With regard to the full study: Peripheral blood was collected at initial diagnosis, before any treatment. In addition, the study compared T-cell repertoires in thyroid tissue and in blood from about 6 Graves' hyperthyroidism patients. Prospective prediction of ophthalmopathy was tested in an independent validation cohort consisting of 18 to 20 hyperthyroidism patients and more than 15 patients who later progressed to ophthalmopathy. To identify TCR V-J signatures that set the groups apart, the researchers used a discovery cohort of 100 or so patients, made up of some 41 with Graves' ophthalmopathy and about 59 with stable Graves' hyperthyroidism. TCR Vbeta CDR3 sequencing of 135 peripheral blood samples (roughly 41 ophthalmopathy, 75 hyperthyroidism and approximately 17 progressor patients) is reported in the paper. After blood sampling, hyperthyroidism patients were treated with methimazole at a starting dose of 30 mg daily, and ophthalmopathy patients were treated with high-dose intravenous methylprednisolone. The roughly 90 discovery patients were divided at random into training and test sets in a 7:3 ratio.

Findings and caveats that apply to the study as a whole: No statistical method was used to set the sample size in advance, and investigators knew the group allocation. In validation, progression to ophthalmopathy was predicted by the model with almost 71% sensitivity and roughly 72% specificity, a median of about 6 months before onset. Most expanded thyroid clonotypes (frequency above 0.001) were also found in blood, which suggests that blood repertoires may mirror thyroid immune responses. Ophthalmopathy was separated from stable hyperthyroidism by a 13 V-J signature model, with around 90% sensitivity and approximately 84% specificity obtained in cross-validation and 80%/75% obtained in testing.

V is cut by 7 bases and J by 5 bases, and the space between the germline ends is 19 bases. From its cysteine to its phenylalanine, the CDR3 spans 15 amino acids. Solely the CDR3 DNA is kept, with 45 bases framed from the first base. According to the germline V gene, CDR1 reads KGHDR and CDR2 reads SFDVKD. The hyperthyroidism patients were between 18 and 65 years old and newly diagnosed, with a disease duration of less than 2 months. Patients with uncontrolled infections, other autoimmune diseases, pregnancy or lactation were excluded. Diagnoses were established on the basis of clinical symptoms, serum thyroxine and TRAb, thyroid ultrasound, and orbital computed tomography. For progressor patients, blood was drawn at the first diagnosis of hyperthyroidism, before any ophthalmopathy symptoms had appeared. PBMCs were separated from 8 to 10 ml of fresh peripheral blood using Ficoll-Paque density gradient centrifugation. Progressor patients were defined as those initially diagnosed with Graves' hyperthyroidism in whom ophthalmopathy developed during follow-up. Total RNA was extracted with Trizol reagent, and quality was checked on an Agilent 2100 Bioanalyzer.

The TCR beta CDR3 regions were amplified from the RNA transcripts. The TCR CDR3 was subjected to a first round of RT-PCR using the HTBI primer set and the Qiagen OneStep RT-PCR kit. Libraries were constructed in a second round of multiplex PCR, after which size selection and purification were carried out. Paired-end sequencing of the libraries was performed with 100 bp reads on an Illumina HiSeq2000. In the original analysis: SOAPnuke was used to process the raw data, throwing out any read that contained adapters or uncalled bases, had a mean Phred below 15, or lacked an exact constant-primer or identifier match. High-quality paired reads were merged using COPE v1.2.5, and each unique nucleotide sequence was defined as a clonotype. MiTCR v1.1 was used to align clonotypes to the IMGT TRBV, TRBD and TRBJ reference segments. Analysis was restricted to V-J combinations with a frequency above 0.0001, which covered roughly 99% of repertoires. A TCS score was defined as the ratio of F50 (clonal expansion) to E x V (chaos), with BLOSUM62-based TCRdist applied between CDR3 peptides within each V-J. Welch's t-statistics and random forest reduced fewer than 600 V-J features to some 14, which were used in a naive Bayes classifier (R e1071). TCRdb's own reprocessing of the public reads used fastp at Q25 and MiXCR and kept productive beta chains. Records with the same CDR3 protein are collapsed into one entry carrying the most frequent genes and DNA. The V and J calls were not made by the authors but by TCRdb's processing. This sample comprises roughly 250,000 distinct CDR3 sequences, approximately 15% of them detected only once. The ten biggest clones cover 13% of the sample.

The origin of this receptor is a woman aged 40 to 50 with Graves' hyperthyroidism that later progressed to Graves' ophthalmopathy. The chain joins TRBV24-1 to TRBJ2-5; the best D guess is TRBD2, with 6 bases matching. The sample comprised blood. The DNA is TGTGCCACCAGCGGGGGACCGACGATCGGGGAGACCCAGTACTTC. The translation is CATSGGPTIGETQYF.